The clone carrying this T cell receptor beta chain was counted ten times or more. Its cognate antigen is unknown. Each cDNA molecule carried a unique molecular identifier. TCRdb called the 5' RACE reads again in MiXCR, with one record for every CDR3 protein. The profile shows some 40,000 distinct CDR3 sequences, about 5% of them singletons. Germline CDR1 is SQVTM and CDR2 is ANQGSEA. CDR3 size: 14 residues. The ends lost 3 bases at V and 3 bases at J; junction bases unmatched: 7. This entry comes from a study of early T cells in non-severe SARS-CoV-2 infection. Study details: The sequenced material was bulk RNA from unsorted whole blood, and its chains were unpaired. General study results and limits: Clonotype matching in VDJdb favored anti-spike CD8 responses and did not capture private and CD4 specificities.

The specimen was whole blood. The rearrangement uses TRBV29-1 and TRBJ2-5; 7 bases agree with TRBD2. The clonotype originates from an adult who was a healthcare worker with PCR-confirmed SARS-CoV-2 infection or an uninfected control (not recorded which). CDR3 residues: CSVEAPAGKETQYF. In DNA, the CDR3 is TGCAGCGTTGAGGCTCCAGCGGGGAAAGAGACCCAGTACTTC.